This T cell receptor (beta chain) is from a study of tumor-infiltrating lymphocytes in oesophageal squamous cell carcinoma. Germline lookup yields CDR1 MRHNA and CDR2 SNTAGT. This CDR3 is built from 15 residues. TCRdb redid the calling of the PCR reads with MiXCR, one entry per CDR3 protein. The sample holds around 12,000 distinct CDR3 sequences; about three fifths are singletons and the top ten take 30% to 35%. The sample consisted of esophageal tumor tissue. The chain employs TRBV6-4 and TRBJ2-5; 14 positions agree with TRBD2. The end of the DNA fits TRBJ2-1 better, so the J call may be wrong. The receptor comes from a female donor with esophageal squamous cell carcinoma. CDR3 sequence: CASSEGTSGSHEQFF. The DNA of the CDR3 is TGTGCCAGCAGTGAAGGGACTAGCGGGAGCCATGAGCAGTTCTTC.